Shown below are 18 T cell receptor beta chains from a single sample sequenced in a study of identical twins. TCRdb re-called the 5' RACE reads through MiXCR, storing one row per CDR3 protein. The sample yields about 720,000 distinct CDR3 sequences, about 18% seen once. These data were also filed under a second study, of T cells expressing NK-cell markers.

The sample comprised PBMCs. These receptors originate from a woman aged 18-29 years in good health.

This clonotype showed up many times. The rearrangement uses TRBV12-3 or TRBV12-4 and TRBJ2-3; D is undetermined. V was cut by 8 bases and J by 3 bases, with 6 bases left in between. The CDR3 spans 11 residues. The DNA for the CDR3 is TGTGCCAGCGCGACAACAGATACGCAGTATTTT. Amino acids: CASATTDTQYF.

In this sample, this clonotype turned up a few times. This rearrangement joins TRBV10-3 to TRBJ2-7; the D gene is possibly TRBD1 (5 bases). The CDR3 totals 13 residues. The V end lost 4 bases, the J end lost 6 bases, and 13 bases lay between the germline ends. Germline lookup yields CDR1 ENHRY and CDR2 SYGVKD. As DNA, the CDR3 is TGTGCCATCAGTGGGGGAATTAGGGGCGAGCAGTACTTC. Translated: CAISGGIRGEQYF.

This clonotype was observed a handful of times. The rearrangement links TRBV3-1 to TRBJ2-7; 7 nucleotides match TRBD2. This CDR3 is built from 14 residues. Trimming at V came to 1 base and at J to 2 bases, leaving 2 bases not matched to a gene. The germline CDR1 and CDR2 sequences are LGHDT and YNNKEL (reference sequence). CDR3 loop: CASSQVGGTYEQYF. As DNA, the CDR3 is TGTGCCAGCAGCCAAGTGGGGGGGACCTACGAGCAGTACTTC.

The V gene is TRBV7-6, the J gene TRBJ2-2; D is uncertain. Per germline, CDR1 SGHVS and CDR2 FNYEAQ. V was cut by 1 base and J by 3 bases, with 6 bases left in between. The CDR3 spans 14 residues. CDR3 sequence (DNA): TGTGCCAGCAGCTTAGATGCGTACACCGGGGAGCTGTTTTTT. Residues: CASSLDAYTGELFF.

This clonotype was picked up a small number of times. This chain links TRBV20-1 with TRBJ2-3; D perhaps matches TRBD2 (6 bases). Per the germline V gene, CDR1 is DFQATT and CDR2 is SNEGSKA (reference sequence). This CDR3 spans 13 amino acids. CDR3 nucleotides: TGCAGCACAACGGGTAGCGGAACAGATACGCAGTATTTT. Its translation: CSTTGSGTDTQYF.

This chain links TRBV11-3 with TRBJ1-2, with TRBD1 as a possible D gene (5 bases). This CDR3 is built from 15 residues. The V gene's germline CDR1 is SGHNT and CDR2 YENEEA. V lost 4 bases and J lost 0, with 12 bases in between. Here the CDR3 reads CASSSSKQANYGYTF. The CDR3 DNA sequence: TGTGCCAGCAGCTCTTCCAAACAGGCTAACTATGGCTACACCTTC.

This clonotype was counted only a few times. This rearrangement joins TRBV7-2 to TRBJ2-7; D unresolved. V gave up 6 bases and J gave up 3 bases, with 9 bases separating them. The germline CDR1 and CDR2 sequences are SGHTA and FQGNSA. This CDR3 has 12 residues. The CDR3 is CASSLNRYEQYF. The CDR3 nucleotides read TGTGCCAGCAGTTTAAATCGCTACGAGCAGTACTTC.

This clonotype was seen more than once but under ten times. The chain employs TRBV5-1 and TRBJ2-2, with D unclear. Germline V gives CDR1 SGHRS, CDR2 YFSETQ. Trimming shortened V by 7 bases and J by 7 bases, and 11 bases separated the two germline ends. The length of the CDR3 is 12 residues. In nucleotides, the CDR3 is TGCGCCAGCGGGGTCCTAGGCGGGGAGCTGTTTTTT. It translates to CASGVLGGELFF.

This chain joins TRBV9 and TRBJ2-7; D not certain. The CDR3 extends over 16 amino acids. The V gene's germline CDR1 is SGDLS and CDR2 YYNGEE. Trimming took 3 bases from V and 1 from J, leaving 17 bases between them. CDR3 loop: CASSEGPSHRSYEQYF. The DNA of the CDR3 is TGTGCCAGCAGCGAGGGCCCGAGCCATAGGTCCTACGAGCAGTACTTC.

This clonotype was detected a few times. The chain recombines TRBV6-1 with TRBJ2-1; D is ambiguous. Deletions cut 5 bases from V and 9 bases from J, with 20 bases between. Germline V gene data show CDR1 as MNHNS and CDR2 as SASEGT. The CDR3 length is 15 residues. CDR3 amino acids: CASSRDTPSRGEQFF. Here the CDR3 DNA reads TGTGCCAGCAGTCGAGACACCCCCAGTAGAGGTGAGCAGTTCTTC.

Regarding this clonotype: With a much larger clone just one base away, this may be a read error. The rearrangement joins TRBV20-1 to TRBJ2-7; D uncertain. The germline V gene has CDR1 DFQATT and CDR2 SNEGSKA (reference sequence). V was clipped by 0 bases and J by 6 bases, with 18 bases between them. The CDR3 length is 15 residues. CDR3 sequence reads: CSARERSDSPTEQYF. Here the CDR3 DNA reads TGCAGTGCTAGAGAGAGGAGTGACTCCCCAACCGAGCAGTACTTC.

The chain employs TRBV25-1 and TRBJ2-2, with 7 bases that match TRBD2. CDR3 length: 15 amino acids. The V and J ends lost 2 bases and 3 bases, in that order; junction bases with no gene match: 3. The V gene's germline CDR1 is MGHDK and CDR2 SYGVNS. CDR3 residues: CASSEAGVDTGELFF. In DNA, the CDR3 is TGTGCCAGCAGTGAAGCGGGAGTGGACACCGGGGAGCTGTTTTTT.

V usage is TRBV6-5 and J usage is TRBJ2-1; D tentatively reads TRBD1 or TRBD2 (5 bases each). Germline CDR1 reads MNHEY; CDR2 reads SVGAGI. Trimming removed 2 bases from V and 7 bases from J, with 9 bases in between. The CDR3 length is 13 residues. The CDR3 here is CASSYQGRNEQFF. DNA of the CDR3: TGTGCCAGCAGTTACCAGGGACGAAATGAGCAGTTCTTC.

The rearrangement joins TRBV20-1 to TRBJ1-4; no clear D gene. Trimming pared 7 bases from V and 0 bases from J, leaving 6 bases between. The germline V gene encodes CDR1 DFQATT and CDR2 SNEGSKA (reference sequence). CDR3 size: 12 residues. CDR3 amino acids: CSVSATNEKLFF. The CDR3, as DNA: TGCAGTGTGTCCGCAACTAATGAAAAACTGTTTTTT.

The sample holds a few counts of this clonotype. The gene calls are TRBV7-2 and TRBJ2-1, with 9 bases lining up with TRBD2. CDR3 length: 16 residues. The V segment lost 5 bases and the J segment 6 bases; nucleotides outside the gene matches: 11. From germline, CDR1 is SGHTA and CDR2 FQGNSA. The chain's CDR3 is CASSTEPQREVNEQFF. The CDR3 nucleotides are TGTGCCAGCAGCACCGAACCCCAGCGGGAGGTCAATGAGCAGTTCTTC.

This clonotype showed up just a few times. The chain employs TRBV29-1 and TRBJ1-1, with D possibly matching TRBD1 (5 bases). CDR3 length equals 14 residues. V shed 4 bases and J shed 1 base, with 13 bases lying between them. The germline V gene encodes CDR1 SQVTM and CDR2 ANQGSEA. Written as DNA, the CDR3 is TGCAGCGTTGTAGCCGGGGCGCAGAACACTGAAGCTTTCTTT. This translates into CSVVAGAQNTEAFF.

The chain uses TRBV6-2 or TRBV6-3 and TRBJ2-1; a possible D gene is TRBD2 (6 bases). The CDR3 consists of 13 residues. Deletions cut 0 bases from V and 15 bases from J, with 15 bases between. CDR1 MNHEY and CDR2 SVGEGT come from the germline V gene. The CDR3: CASSYSKLLARFF. In DNA, the CDR3 is TGTGCCAGCAGTTACTCGAAGTTACTAGCTAGGTTCTTC.

Only a few counts were recorded for this clonotype. The chain is built from TRBV12-3 or TRBV12-4 and TRBJ1-5; 7 nucleotides line up with TRBD1. J was trimmed by 6 bases and V by 6 bases; bases with no gene match: 5. This CDR3 comprises 13 residues. CDR3 nucleotides: TGTGCCAGCAGACCCCGACAGGGTCAGCCCCAGCATTTT. As protein: CASRPRQGQPQHF.